The entry that follows covers one T cell receptor beta chain sequence. This sample was taken from a study of blood T cell repertoires in COVID-19. Study details: COVID-19 samples, acute and convalescent, were from the United States, Italy and Spain. T cells, B-cell-depleted T cells, or PBMCs supplied cDNA or gDNA.

The CDR3 runs to 15 residues. V was trimmed by 7 bases and J by 2 bases, leaving 18 bases between them. CDR1 is SQVTM, CDR2 ANQGSEA, per germline. In the original processing: Amplification from reference gene primers served as the basis for estimated nucleated cell counts. The assay was immunoSEQ multiplex PCR, and TCRdb's table has in-frame clones only and misses some. Clonal size and the V and J genes are those of that table, whereas D and trimming came from the DNA. Of 250,000 or so clones listed, around four fifths are singletons. V and J are TRBV29-1 and TRBJ1-3, with D possibly matching TRBD1 (6 bases). Sequences were obtained from peripheral blood. The sequence was collected from a man between 50 and 59 years old with acute or convalescent COVID-19. CDR3 nucleotides: TGCAGCGGGGGGGGTACAGGGTCGGCTGGAAACACCATATATTTT. Its protein product is CSGGGTGSAGNTIYF.